The 22 T cell receptor beta chains reported below all come from one sample, sequenced in a study of blood T cell repertoires in COVID-19 (TCRdb year 2020). The library was obtained by the immunoSEQ multiplex PCR assay. In TCRdb, the immuneACCESS table is reduced to in-frame sequences with V and J assigned. These tables do not hold every clone; where another copy was compared, an unresolved V gene accounts for under half, and the others remain unexplained. This sample is represented by 150,000 to 160,000 clones; under 95% of them were singletons. The top ten clonotypes cover over 0.45% of the sample. Sequencing used peripheral blood. These receptors were taken from a man between 45 and 60 years old with acute or convalescent COVID-19.

V gene TRBV9 combines with J gene TRBJ2-5; 15 bases align to TRBD2. The J segment lost 4 bases and the V segment lost 3 bases, leaving 4 bases of the junction unmatched. CDR3 size: 16 residues. Germline V gives CDR1 SGDLS, CDR2 YYNGEE. CDR3 loop: CASSGGLAGGLETQYF. The CDR3 nucleotides read TGTGCCAGCAGCGGGGGACTAGCGGGAGGTTTAGAGACCCAGTACTTC.

The chain carries TRBV28 and TRBJ2-7; D might be TRBD2 (6 bases). Germline V gives CDR1 MDHEN, CDR2 SYDVKM. The CDR3 runs 14 residues. Trimming took off 6 bases at V and 0 bases at J, with 12 bases between the two ends. For the CDR3, the DNA is TGTGCCAGCAGACTGGAGGGACTCTCCTACGAGCAGTACTTC. It translates to CASRLEGLSYEQYF.

This chain links TRBV6-6 with TRBJ1-5; tentatively, D is TRBD1 (5 bases). CDR1 and CDR2 (germline): MNHNY, SVGAGI (reference sequence). CDR3 length: 14 amino acids. Trimming left V 4 bases short and J 8 bases short, with 15 bases between. The CDR3 DNA sequence: TGTGCCAGCAGTTTAGGCGGGGCGGTCGAGCCCCAGCATTTT. This sequence encodes CASSLGGAVEPQHF.

This chain links TRBV3-1 (or the pseudogene TRBV3-2) with TRBJ1-2, with D maybe TRBD1 (5 bases). Germline V gene sequence: CDR1 LGHDT, CDR2 YNNKEL (reference sequence). Trimming took 2 bases from V and 6 from J, leaving 19 bases between them. The CDR3 loop spans 16 amino acids. The CDR3 DNA is TGTGCCAGCAGCCAATACTCGACAGCCGGGTTGAATGGCTACACCTTC. This encodes CASSQYSTAGLNGYTF.

V gene TRBV5-1 combines with J gene TRBJ2-1; a possible D gene is TRBD2 (5 bases). Germline lookup yields CDR1 SGHRS and CDR2 YFSETQ. Trimming left V 4 bases short and J 9 bases short, with 14 bases between. CDR3 size: 13 residues. The CDR3 region has the DNA TGCGCCAGCAGCCCTAGCCCAGGCTTTGAGCAGTTCTTC. Its translation: CASSPSPGFEQFF.

This rearrangement joins TRBV2 to TRBJ1-6; D is unclear. The V and J ends lost 4 bases and 6 bases respectively, with 13 bases between them. Germline V gene sequence: CDR1 SNHLY, CDR2 FYNNEI. The CDR3 is 15 residues long. The chain's CDR3 is CASSGRDQVNSPLHF. The CDR3 nucleotides are TGTGCCAGCAGTGGTCGGGATCAAGTTAATTCACCCCTCCACTTT.

The chain couples TRBV5-1 to TRBJ2-3; TRBD2 is a possible D gene (7 bases). V lost 7 bases to trimming and J lost 6 bases, with 24 bases between them. The CDR3 has 16 amino acids. Germline V gene lookup returns CDR1 SGHRS and CDR2 YFSETQ. The CDR3 nucleotides are TGCGCCAGCTCGACCCGGTGGGGGGGCTCTTATGATACGCAGTATTTT. Encoded protein: CASSTRWGGSYDTQYF.

This clone was recorded a few times. The CDR3 loop reads CASSHRTPPTEAFF. In nucleotides, the CDR3 is TGCGCCAGCAGCCACAGGACACCCCCCACTGAAGCTTTCTTT. This chain uses TRBV4-3 with TRBJ1-1; maybe TRBD1 (5 bases). The germline gives CDR1 LGHNA, CDR2 YSLEER. Trimming took 3 bases from V and 4 from J, leaving 12 bases between them. The CDR3 is made up of 14 amino acids.

The genes are TRBV15 and TRBJ1-3; 7 positions agree with TRBD1. Trimming removed 8 bases from V and 3 bases from J; junction bases left unmatched: 13. Germline V gene sequence: CDR1 LNHNV, CDR2 YYDKDF (reference sequence). CDR3 size: 16 residues. The DNA for the CDR3 is TGTGCCACCGGCCCGAAACAGGGGTTTGTTGGAAACACCATATATTTT. Its translation is CATGPKQGFVGNTIYF.

The chain couples TRBV2 to TRBJ1-2; 9 bases line up with TRBD1. The CDR3 extends over 14 amino acids. CDR1 is SNHLY, CDR2 FYNNEI, per germline. Trimming removed 3 bases from V and 8 bases from J; junction bases left unmatched: 7. Here the CDR3 reads CASSEETGGGGYTF. The CDR3 DNA follows: TGTGCCAGCAGTGAGGAGACAGGGGGAGGGGGCTACACCTTC.

This chain uses TRBV7-8 with TRBJ2-1; TRBD2 agrees at 11 bases. The germline V gene has CDR1 SGHVS and CDR2 FQNEAQ. This CDR3 contains 18 residues. Trimming took 5 bases from V and 1 from J; bases not matched to a gene: 10. The CDR3 sequence is CASSLEPSGRSSYNEQFF. As DNA, the CDR3 is TGTGCCAGCAGCCTAGAGCCTAGCGGGAGGTCATCCTACAATGAGCAGTTCTTC.

The CDR3: CASSQLAGGLDTQYF. DNA of the CDR3: TGCGCCAGCAGCCAACTAGCGGGGGGGTTAGATACGCAGTATTTT. The V call is TRBV5-1, the J call TRBJ2-3; 13 positions agree with TRBD2. V lost 4 bases and J lost 5; bases outside the gene matches: 4. The CDR3 is made up of 15 amino acids. CDR1 and CDR2 from the germline V gene are SGHRS and YFSETQ. Full variable domain (remainder filled in from reference TRBV5-1 and TRBJ2-3): KAGVTQTPRYLIKTRGQQVTLSCSPISGHRSVSWYQQTPGQGLQFLFEYFSETQRNKGNFPGRFSGRQFSNSRSEMNVSTLELGDSALYLCASSQLAGGLDTQYFGPGTRLTVL.

The chain is built from TRBV5-1 and TRBJ2-1, with unresolved D. CDR3 size: 14 residues. V lost 0 bases and J 6 bases, leaving 10 bases between the germline ends. Germline CDR1 and CDR2: SGHRS and YFSETQ. The CDR3 is CASSLVVSLNEQFF. The DNA for the CDR3 is TGCGCCAGCAGCTTGGTTGTCTCCCTCAATGAGCAGTTCTTC.

The genes are TRBV3-1 (or the pseudogene TRBV3-2) and TRBJ2-1, with D unresolved. The CDR3 totals 15 residues. Germline V lookup: CDR1 LGHDT, CDR2 YNNKEL (reference sequence). With 0 bases removed from V and 6 bases from J, the gap between germline ends came to 12 bases. DNA for the CDR3: TGTGCCAGCAGCCAAGAGAGTCATAGTGGCAATGAGCAGTTCTTC. Protein: CASSQESHSGNEQFF.

This chain joins TRBV7-2 and TRBJ1-5, with 7 positions matching TRBD1. Germline V gene data show CDR1 as SGHTA and CDR2 as FQGNSA. The CDR3 runs 15 residues. V lost 3 bases, J lost 7 bases, and 9 bases stayed unmatched. The CDR3 region has the DNA TGTGCCAGCAGCTTTCAGACAGGGTGGGGACAGCCCCAGCATTTT. Its protein product is CASSFQTGWGQPQHF.

V is TRBV6-5 and J is TRBJ2-1; TRBD2 is a possible D gene (6 bases). Germline CDR1 MNHEY, CDR2 SVGAGI. Trimming shortened V by 5 bases and J by 7 bases, and 9 bases separated the two germline ends. The CDR3 runs to 12 residues. The CDR3 reads CASSTLANEQFF. The CDR3 DNA sequence: TGTGCCAGCAGTACGCTAGCGAATGAGCAGTTCTTC.

The rearrangement uses TRBV6-2 or TRBV6-3 and TRBJ1-5; 7 bases match TRBD1. The CDR3 covers 15 residues. With 1 base clipped from V and 4 bases from J, the junction kept 4 bases outside the gene matches. CDR1 is MNHEY, CDR2 SVGEGT, per germline. The CDR3 region is CASSYYGQENQPQHF. DNA for the CDR3: TGTGCCAGCAGTTACTACGGACAGGAAAATCAGCCCCAGCATTTT.

The CDR3 sequence is CASSLGQGAVGTQYF. The CDR3, as DNA: TGTGCCAGCAGCTTAGGACAGGGGGCCGTGGGGACCCAGTACTTC. The V and J genes are TRBV9 and TRBJ2-5, with TRBD1 matching 11 bases. The CDR3 totals 15 residues. V dropped 4 bases and J dropped 7; count of bases not matched to a gene: 9. Germline assignment: CDR1 SGDLS and CDR2 YYNGEE. Complete variable domain (other parts from reference TRBV9 and TRBJ2-5): DSGVTQTPKHLITATGQRVTLRCSPRSGDLSVYWYQQSLDQGLQFLIQYYNGEERAKGNILERFSAQQFPDLHSELNLSSLELGDSALYFCASSLGQGAVGTQYFGPGTRLLVL.

V usage is TRBV11-2 and J usage is TRBJ2-7, with D tentatively TRBD2 (6 bases). In germline, CDR1 is SGHAT, CDR2 FQNNGV. The germline V and J ends were trimmed by 1 base and 5 bases, with 15 bases remaining between them. The CDR3 consists of 15 residues. The CDR3 nucleotides are TGTGCCAGCAGCTTAGCGAGAACGGGAGAAGACGAGCAGTACTTC. Protein sequence: CASSLARTGEDEQYF.

The rearrangement joins TRBV28 to TRBJ2-7; TRBD1 is a possible D gene (5 bases). CDR1 is MDHEN and CDR2 is SYDVKM in the germline V gene. The CDR3 length is 13 residues. With 3 bases removed from V and 5 bases from J, the gap between germline ends came to 11 bases. CDR3 coding DNA: TGTGCCAGCAGTTTTCAGGGTTCCAACGAGCAGTACGTC. Protein product: CASSFQGSNEQYV.

V gene TRBV2 combines with J gene TRBJ2-5, with D maybe TRBD1 (6 bases). Trimming removed 6 bases from V and 2 bases from J, with 13 bases in between. The CDR3 runs to 14 residues. Germline V gene sequence: CDR1 SNHLY, CDR2 FYNNEI. The CDR3 DNA reads as TGTGCCAGCAGGAGTGAGACAGGACAAGAGACCCAGTACTTC. Translating it yields CASRSETGQETQYF.

This chain connects TRBV6-4 to TRBJ2-5; no clear D. The V gene lost 7 bases and the J gene lost 5 bases, with 11 bases spanning the gap. The CDR3 extends over 12 amino acids. Germline values: CDR1 MRHNA, CDR2 SNTAGT. The CDR3 nucleotides are TGTGCCAGCACCCATCGGGTGGAGACCCAGTACTTC. Translating gives CASTHRVETQYF.